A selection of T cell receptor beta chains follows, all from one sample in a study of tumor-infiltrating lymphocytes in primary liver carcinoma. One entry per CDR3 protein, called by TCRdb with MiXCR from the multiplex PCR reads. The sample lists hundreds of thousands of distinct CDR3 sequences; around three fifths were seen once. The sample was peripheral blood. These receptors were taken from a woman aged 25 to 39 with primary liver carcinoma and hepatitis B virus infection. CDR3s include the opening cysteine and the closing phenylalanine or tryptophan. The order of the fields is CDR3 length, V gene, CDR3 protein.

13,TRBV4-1,CASSQLFSYEQYF
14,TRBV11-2,CASRFGVTSTEAFF
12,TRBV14,CASSLAGYTQYF
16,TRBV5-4,CASSPSRRTSGNTIYF
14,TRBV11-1,CASESGRGTDTKYF
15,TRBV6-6,CASRFIATGYNEQFF
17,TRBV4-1,CACSQDGGLAGEETQYF
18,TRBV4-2,CDISPRRSDTVSNYGHTF
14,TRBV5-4,CASSLERDSYGYTF
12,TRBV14,CASSQPKGRAFF
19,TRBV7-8,CASSLFDRGPSLAKSIQYF
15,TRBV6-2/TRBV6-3,CASSSRYGGQETQYF
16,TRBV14,CASSQGGLAGYNEQFF
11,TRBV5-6,CASSSHDTQYF
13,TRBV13,CASSPPGETEAFF
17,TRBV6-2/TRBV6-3,CASSYSATGGNYNEQFF
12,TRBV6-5,CTSSSWDGELFF
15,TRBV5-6,CASSSRRTANYGYTF
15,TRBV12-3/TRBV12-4,CASSLSEGRTGELFF
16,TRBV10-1,CVSSATGTEKNEKLFF